This T cell receptor (beta chain) was sequenced for a study of shared clonotypes between healthy human individuals. Study results and limitations: Naive CD4 clonotypes overlapped across a few donors at roughly 5.1%. Estimated richness values were generally larger in naive subsets than in memory subsets. Non-shared clonotypes were found to have lower generation probabilities than the clonotypes that were shared by all four of the sorted-subset donors.

Details on this clone: Its antigen is still unknown.

Everyone who donated was a Caucasian adult who lived in Nashville, Tennessee. Sequenced by immunoSEQ multiplex PCR; TCRdb stores in-frame clones only, minus some. Here the sample spans 650,000 to 700,000 clones, 90% being singletons. The receptor was isolated from a man aged 18 to 35 in good health. Some clones in this sample may be carry-over from other donors' samples. Input material: memory CD8+ T cells from PBMCs. Indicated subset: CD45RO+ cells pooled with CCR7-negative TemRA cells.

In nucleotides, the CDR3 is TGCGCCAGCAGCTTTGACAGGGCCGGTGACGAGCAGTACTTC. This translates into CASSFDRAGDEQYF. The chain uses TRBV5-1 and TRBJ2-7, with 7 bases aligning to TRBD1. The CDR3 has 14 residues. The V gene end was trimmed by 2 bases and the J gene end by 5 bases; junction bases not matched to a gene: 7. CDR1 and CDR2 (germline): SGHRS, YFSETQ.